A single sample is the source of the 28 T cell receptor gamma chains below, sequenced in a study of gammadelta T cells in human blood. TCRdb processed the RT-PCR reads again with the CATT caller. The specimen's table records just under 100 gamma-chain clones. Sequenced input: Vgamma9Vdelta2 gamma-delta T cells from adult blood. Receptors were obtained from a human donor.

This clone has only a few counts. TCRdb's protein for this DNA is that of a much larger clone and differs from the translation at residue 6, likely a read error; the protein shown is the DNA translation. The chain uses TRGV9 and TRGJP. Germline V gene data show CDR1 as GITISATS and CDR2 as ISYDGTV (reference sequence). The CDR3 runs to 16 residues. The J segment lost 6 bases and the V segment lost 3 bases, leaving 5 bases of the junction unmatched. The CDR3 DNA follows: TGTGCCTTGTGGGAGTACCGAGAGTTGGGCAAAAAAATCAAGGTATTT. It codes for CALWEYRELGKKIKVF.

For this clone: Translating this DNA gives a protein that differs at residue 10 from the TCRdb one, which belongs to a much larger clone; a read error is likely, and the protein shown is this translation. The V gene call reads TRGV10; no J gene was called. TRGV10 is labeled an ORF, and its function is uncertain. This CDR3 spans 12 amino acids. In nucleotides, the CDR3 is TGTGCTGCGTGGGATCGCGATTATAAGAATCTCTTT. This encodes CAAWDRDYKNLF.

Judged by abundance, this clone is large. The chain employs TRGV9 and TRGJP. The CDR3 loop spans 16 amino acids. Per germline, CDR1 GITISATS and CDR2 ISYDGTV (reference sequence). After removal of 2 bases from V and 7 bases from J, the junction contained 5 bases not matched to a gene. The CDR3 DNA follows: TGTGCCTTGTGGGAGGAAATTGAGTTGGGCAAAAAAATCAAGGTATTT. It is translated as CALWEEIELGKKIKVF.

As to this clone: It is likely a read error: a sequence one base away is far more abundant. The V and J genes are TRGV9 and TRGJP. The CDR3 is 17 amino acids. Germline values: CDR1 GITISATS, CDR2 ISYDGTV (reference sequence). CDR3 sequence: CALWEVHEELDKKIKVF. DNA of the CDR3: TGTGCCTTGTGGGAGGTGCACGAAGAGTTGGACAAAAAAATCAAGGTATTT.

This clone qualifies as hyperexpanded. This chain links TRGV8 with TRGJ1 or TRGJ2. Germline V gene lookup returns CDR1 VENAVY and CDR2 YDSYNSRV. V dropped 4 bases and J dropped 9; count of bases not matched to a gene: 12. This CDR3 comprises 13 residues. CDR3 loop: CATWERIRGKKLF. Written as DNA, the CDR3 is TGTGCCACCTGGGAGAGGATAAGGGGTAAGAAACTCTTT.

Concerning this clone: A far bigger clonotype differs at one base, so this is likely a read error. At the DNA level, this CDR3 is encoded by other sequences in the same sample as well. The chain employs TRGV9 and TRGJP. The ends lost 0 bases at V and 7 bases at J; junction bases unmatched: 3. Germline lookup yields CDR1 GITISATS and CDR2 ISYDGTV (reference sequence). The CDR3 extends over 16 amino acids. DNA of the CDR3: TGTGCCTTGTGGGAGGTGCAGGAGTTGGGCAAAAAAATCAAGGTATTT. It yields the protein CALWEVQELGKKIKVF.

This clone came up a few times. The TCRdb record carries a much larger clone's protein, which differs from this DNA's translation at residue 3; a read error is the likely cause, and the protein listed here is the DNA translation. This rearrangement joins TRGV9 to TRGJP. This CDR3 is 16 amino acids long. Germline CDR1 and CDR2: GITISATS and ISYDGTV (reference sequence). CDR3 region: CAVWEDQELGKKIKVF. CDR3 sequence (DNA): TGTGCCGTGTGGGAGGATCAAGAGTTGGGCAAAAAAATCAAGGTATTT.

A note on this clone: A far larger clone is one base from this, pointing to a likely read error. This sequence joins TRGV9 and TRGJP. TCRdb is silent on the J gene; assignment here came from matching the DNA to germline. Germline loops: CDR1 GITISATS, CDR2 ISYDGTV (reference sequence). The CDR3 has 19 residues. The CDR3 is CALWEVVGAQELGKKNKVF. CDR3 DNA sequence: TGTGCCTTGTGGGAGGTAGTAGGGGCGCAAGAGTTGGGCAAAAAAAACAAGGTATTT.

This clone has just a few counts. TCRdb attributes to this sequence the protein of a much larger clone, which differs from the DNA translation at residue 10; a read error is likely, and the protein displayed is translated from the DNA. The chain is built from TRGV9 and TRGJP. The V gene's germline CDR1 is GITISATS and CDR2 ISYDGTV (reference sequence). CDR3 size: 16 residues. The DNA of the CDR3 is TGTGCCTTGTGGGAGCCACAAGAGTTGGTCAAAAAAATCAAGGTATTT. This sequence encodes CALWEPQELVKKIKVF.

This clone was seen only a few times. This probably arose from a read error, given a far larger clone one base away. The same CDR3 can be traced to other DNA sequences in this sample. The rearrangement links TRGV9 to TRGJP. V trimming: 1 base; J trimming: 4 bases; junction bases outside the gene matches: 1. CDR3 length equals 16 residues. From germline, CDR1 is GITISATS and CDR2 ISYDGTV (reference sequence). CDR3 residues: CALWEVQELGKKIKVF. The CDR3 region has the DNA TGTGCCTTGTGGGAGGTTCAAGAGTTGGGCAAAAAAATCAAGGTATTT.

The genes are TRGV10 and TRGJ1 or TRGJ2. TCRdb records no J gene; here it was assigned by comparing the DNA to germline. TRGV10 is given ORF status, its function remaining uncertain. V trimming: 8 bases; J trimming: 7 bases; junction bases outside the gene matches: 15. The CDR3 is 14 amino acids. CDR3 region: CAAWDYMELYKKLF. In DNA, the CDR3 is TGTGCTGCGTGGGATTATATGGAATTATATAAGAAACTCTTT.

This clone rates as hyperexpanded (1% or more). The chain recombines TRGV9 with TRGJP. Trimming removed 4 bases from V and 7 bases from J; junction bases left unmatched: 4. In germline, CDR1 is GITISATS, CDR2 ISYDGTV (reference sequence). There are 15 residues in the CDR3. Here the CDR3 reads CALWDVELGKKIKVF. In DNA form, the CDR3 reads TGTGCCTTGTGGGACGTGGAGTTGGGCAAAAAAATCAAGGTATTT.

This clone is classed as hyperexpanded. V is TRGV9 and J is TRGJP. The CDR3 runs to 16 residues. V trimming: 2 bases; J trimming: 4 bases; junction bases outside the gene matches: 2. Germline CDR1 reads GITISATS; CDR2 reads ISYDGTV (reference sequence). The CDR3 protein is CALWEDQELGKKIKVF. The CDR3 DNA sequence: TGTGCCTTGTGGGAGGATCAAGAGTTGGGCAAAAAAATCAAGGTATTT.

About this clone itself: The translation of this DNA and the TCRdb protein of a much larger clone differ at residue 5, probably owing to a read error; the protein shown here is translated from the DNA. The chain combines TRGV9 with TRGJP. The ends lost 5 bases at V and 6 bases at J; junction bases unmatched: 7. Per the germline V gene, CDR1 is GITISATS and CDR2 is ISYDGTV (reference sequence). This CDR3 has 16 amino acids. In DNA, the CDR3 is TGTGCCTTGTGGGGGGACCGAGAGTTGGGCAAAAAAATCAAGGTATTT. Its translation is CALWGDRELGKKIKVF.

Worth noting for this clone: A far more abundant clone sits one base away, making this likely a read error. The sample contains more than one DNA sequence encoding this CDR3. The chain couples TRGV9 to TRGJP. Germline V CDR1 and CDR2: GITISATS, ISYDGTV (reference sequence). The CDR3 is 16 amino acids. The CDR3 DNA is TGTGCCTTGTGGGAGGTGCTGGAGTTGGGCAAAAAAATCAAGGTGTTT. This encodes CALWEVLELGKKIKVF.

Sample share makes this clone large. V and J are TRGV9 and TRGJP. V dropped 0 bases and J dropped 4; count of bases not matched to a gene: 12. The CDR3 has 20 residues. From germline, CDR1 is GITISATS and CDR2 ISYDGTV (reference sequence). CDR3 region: CALWEVRSHKQELGKKIKVF. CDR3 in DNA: TGTGCCTTGTGGGAGGTGCGCTCCCACAAACAAGAGTTGGGCAAAAAAATCAAGGTATTT.

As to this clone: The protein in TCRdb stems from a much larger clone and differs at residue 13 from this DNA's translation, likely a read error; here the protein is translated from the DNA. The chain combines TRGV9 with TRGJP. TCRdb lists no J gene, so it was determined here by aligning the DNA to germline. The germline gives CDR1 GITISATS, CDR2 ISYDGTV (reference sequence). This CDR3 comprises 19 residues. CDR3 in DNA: TGTGCCTTGTGGGAGGTAGTAGGGGCGCAAGAGTTGGACAAAAAAATCAAGGTATTT. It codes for CALWEVVGAQELDKKIKVF.

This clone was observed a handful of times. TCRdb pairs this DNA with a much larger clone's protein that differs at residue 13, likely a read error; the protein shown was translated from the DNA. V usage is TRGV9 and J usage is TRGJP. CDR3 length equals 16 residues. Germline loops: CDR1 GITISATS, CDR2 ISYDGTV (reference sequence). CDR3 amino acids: CALWEVQELGKKSKVF. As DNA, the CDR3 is TGTGCCTTGTGGGAGGTGCAAGAGTTGGGCAAAAAAAGCAAGGTATTT.

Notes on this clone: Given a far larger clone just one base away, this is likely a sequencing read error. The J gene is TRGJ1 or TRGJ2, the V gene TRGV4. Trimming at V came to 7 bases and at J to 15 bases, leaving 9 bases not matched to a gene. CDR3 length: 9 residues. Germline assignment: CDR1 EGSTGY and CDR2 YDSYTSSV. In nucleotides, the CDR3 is TGTGCCACCTGTGATAGGGGACTCTTT. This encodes CATCDRGLF.

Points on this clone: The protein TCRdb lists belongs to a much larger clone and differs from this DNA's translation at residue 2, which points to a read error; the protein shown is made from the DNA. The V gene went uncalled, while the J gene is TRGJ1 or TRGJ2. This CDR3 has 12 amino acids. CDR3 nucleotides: TGTACTGCGTGGGATCGCGATTATAAGAAACTCTTT. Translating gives CTAWDRDYKKLF.

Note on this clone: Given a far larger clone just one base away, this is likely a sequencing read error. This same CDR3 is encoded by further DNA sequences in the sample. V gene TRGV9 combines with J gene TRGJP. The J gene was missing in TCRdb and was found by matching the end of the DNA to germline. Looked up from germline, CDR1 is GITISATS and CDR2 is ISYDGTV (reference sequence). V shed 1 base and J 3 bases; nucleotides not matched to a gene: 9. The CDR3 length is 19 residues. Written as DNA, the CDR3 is TGTGCCTTGTGGGAGGTAGTTGGGGCGCAAGAGTTGGGCAAAAAAATCAAGGTATTT. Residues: CALWEVVGAQELGKKIKVF.

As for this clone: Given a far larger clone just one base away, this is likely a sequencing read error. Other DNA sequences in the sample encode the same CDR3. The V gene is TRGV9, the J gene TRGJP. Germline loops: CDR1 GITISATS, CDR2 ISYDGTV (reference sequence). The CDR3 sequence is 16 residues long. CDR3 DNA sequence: TGTGCCTTGTGGGAGGACCGAGAGTTGGGCAAAAAGATCAAGGTATTT. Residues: CALWEDRELGKKIKVF.

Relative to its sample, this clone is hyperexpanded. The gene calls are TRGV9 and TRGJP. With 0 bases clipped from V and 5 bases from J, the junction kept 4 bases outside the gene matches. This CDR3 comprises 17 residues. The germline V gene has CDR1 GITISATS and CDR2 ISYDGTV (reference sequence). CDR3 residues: CALWEVHEELGKKIKVF. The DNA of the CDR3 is TGTGCCTTGTGGGAGGTGCACGAAGAGTTGGGCAAAAAAATCAAGGTATTT.

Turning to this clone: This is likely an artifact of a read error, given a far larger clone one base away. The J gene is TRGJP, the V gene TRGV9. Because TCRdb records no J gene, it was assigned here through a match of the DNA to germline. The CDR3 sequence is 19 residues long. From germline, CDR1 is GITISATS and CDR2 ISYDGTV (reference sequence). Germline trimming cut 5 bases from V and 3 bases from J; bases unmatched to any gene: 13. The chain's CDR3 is CALWGVVGAQELGKKIKVF. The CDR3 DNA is TGTGCCTTGTGGGGGGTAGTAGGGGCGCAAGAGTTGGGCAAAAAAATCAAGGTATTT.

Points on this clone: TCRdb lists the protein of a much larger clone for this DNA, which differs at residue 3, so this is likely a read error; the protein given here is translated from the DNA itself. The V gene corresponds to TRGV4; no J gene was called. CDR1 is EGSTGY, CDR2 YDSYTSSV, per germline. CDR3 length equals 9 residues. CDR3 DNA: TGTGCCCCCTGGGATAGGGGACTCTTT. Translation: CAPWDRGLF.

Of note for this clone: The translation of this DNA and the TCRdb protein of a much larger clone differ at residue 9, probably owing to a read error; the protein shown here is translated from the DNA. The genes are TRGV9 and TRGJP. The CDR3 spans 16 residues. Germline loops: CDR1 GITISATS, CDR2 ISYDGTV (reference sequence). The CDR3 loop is CALWEPQEMGKKIKVF. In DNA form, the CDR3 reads TGTGCCTTGTGGGAGCCACAAGAGATGGGCAAAAAAATCAAGGTATTT.

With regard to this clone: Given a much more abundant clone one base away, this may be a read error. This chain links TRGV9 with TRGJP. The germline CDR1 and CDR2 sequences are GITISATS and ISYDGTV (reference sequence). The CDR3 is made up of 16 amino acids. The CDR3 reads CALWEVLELSKKIKVF. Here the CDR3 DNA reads TGTGCCTTGTGGGAGGTGCTAGAGTTGAGCAAAAAAATCAAGGTATTT.

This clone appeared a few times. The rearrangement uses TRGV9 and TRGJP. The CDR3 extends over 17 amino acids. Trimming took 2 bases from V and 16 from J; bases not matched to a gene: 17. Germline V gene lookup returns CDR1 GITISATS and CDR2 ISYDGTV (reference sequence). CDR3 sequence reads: CALWEAPKSWAKKIKVF. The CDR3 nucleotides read TGTGCCTTGTGGGAGGCCCCCAAGAGTTGGGCAAAAAAAATCAAGGTATTT.